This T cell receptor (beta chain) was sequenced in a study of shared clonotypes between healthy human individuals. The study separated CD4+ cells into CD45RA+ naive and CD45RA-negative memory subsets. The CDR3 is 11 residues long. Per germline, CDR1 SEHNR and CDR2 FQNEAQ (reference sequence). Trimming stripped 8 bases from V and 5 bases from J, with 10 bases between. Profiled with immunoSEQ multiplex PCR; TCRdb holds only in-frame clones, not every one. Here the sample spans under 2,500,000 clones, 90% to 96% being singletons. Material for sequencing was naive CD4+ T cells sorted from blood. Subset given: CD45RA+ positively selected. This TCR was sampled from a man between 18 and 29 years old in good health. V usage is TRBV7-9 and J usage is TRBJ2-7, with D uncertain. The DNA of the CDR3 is TGTGCCAGCGGGCATACAGACGAGCAGTACTTC. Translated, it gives CASGHTDEQYF.